This T cell receptor beta chain was documented in a study of regulatory T cells in long-lasting Graves disease. Noted time point: newly diagnosed GD, antithyroid drugs for less than 3 months. Extracted RNA from PBMCs served as the source of the TCR library. One endocrinology department in Xi'an, China, was where patients came from. Blood from the periphery, around 9 milliliters in all, was drawn into EDTA tubes. Building the TCR beta libraries relied on iRepertoire HTBI primers, and CDR3 regions underwent Arm-PCR. Authors' analysis steps: From all samples, identification returned approximately 15 TRBJ and 60 to 80 TRBV segments. TCRdb redid the calling of the multiplex PCR reads with MiXCR, one entry per CDR3 protein. The V and J calls shown here were made by TCRdb, not taken from the authors' results. This sample has about 620,000 distinct CDR3 sequences, with less than 20% found just once. The CDR3 runs to 13 residues. The V end was cut by 3 bases, the J end by 2 bases, with 9 bases between. From germline, CDR1 is SGHRS and CDR2 YFSETQ.

This clonotype was seen a handful of times. A further study also used this sample, focusing on T cells in Graves' hyperthyroidism and ophthalmopathy. That source notes: The study left out patients who had uncontrolled infection, other autoimmune disease, pregnancy or lactation.

The sample consisted of peripheral blood mononuclear cells (PBMCs), taken at new diagnosis, from a patient treated with antithyroid drugs. The chain uses TRBV5-1 and TRBJ2-7; D might be TRBD1 or TRBD2, each matching 5 bases. The origin of this receptor is a woman younger than 45 with Graves disease. The CDR3 DNA is TGCGCCAGCAGCTATGGGACCCCCTACGAGCAGTACTTC. Its protein is CASSYGTPYEQYF.